Shown below are 29 T cell receptor beta chains from a single sample sequenced in a study of graft-versus-host responses after intestinal transplantation. Generated by immunoSEQ multiplex PCR, the TCRdb table keeps only in-frame clones and is missing some. The sample has about 120,000 clones; around 95% are singletons. Antigens for these TCRs are unknown. This specimen was unstimulated CD8+ T cells sorted from spleen or lymph node cells, taken before intestinal transplant. The receptors were sampled from a human donor who received an intestinal transplant.

The chain combines TRBV5-1 with TRBJ2-1; D is uncertain. This CDR3 spans 15 amino acids. V lost 0 bases, J lost 8 bases, and 15 bases lay in between. The germline gives CDR1 SGHRS, CDR2 YFSETQ. The CDR3 is CASSLGGPPAHEQFF. The CDR3 DNA sequence: TGCGCCAGCAGCTTGGGTGGTCCGCCCGCGCATGAGCAGTTCTTC.

The CDR3 coding sequence is TGTGCCAGCAGCTTAGCGGGCGGGAGGGTAACCCACGAGCAGTACTTC. Its translation is CASSLAGGRVTHEQYF. The chain uses TRBV7-6 and TRBJ2-7; 9 nucleotides agree with TRBD2. Trimming removed 0 bases from V and 5 bases from J; junction bases left unmatched: 8. The CDR3 totals 16 residues. Germline V lookup: CDR1 SGHVS, CDR2 FNYEAQ.

The genes are TRBV27 and TRBJ2-7; TRBD1 matches at 9 bases. After removal of 1 base from V and 2 bases from J, the junction contained 6 bases not matched to a gene. This CDR3 region has 16 residues. Germline V gives CDR1 MNHEY, CDR2 SMNVEV (reference sequence). This CDR3 is CASSLYPGQGTYEQYF. DNA for the CDR3: TGTGCCAGCAGTTTATATCCGGGACAGGGAACCTACGAGCAGTACTTC.

The chain has TRBV7-9 and TRBJ2-1; possibly TRBD1 or TRBD2 for D (5 bases each). V was clipped by 1 base and J by 8 bases, with 6 bases between them. CDR1 and CDR2 from the germline V gene are SEHNR and FQNEAQ (reference sequence). This CDR3 has 12 amino acids. The chain's CDR3 is CASSLGGDEQFF. CDR3 bases: TGTGCCAGCAGCTTAGGAGGGGATGAGCAGTTCTTC. Drawing the rest from reference TRBV7-9 and TRBJ2-1, the complete variable domain is DTGVSQNPRHKITKRGQNVTFRCDPISEHNRLYWYRQTLGQGPEFLTYFQNEAQLEKSRLLSDRFSAERPKGSFSTLEIQRTEQGDSAMYLCASSLGGDEQFFGPGTRLTVL.

This clone was seen only once. The chain has TRBV27 and TRBJ2-1; 9 nucleotides agree with TRBD2. CDR3 size: 13 residues. J lost 8 bases, V lost 5 bases, and 4 bases had no gene match. The V gene's germline CDR1 is MNHEY and CDR2 SMNVEV (reference sequence). The chain's CDR3 is CASSETSGDEQFF. CDR3 sequence (DNA): TGTGCCAGCAGTGAGACTAGCGGAGATGAGCAGTTCTTC.

The rearrangement links TRBV30 to TRBJ2-1; 10 positions agree with TRBD2. This CDR3 is built from 13 residues. V trimming: 1 base; J trimming: 13 bases; junction bases outside the gene matches: 7. The germline V gene encodes CDR1 GTSNPN and CDR2 SVGIG (reference sequence). For the CDR3, the DNA is TGTGCCTGGAGTGAGGAAGCGGGAGGGCCTCAGTTCTTC. It specifies CAWSEEAGGPQFF.

The chain uses TRBV19 and TRBJ1-5; no firm D call. Germline V gene lookup returns CDR1 LNHDA and CDR2 SQIVND (reference sequence). The V and J ends lost 3 bases and 4 bases respectively, with 22 bases between them. The CDR3 runs 18 residues. The CDR3 reads CASSILGASSIINQPQHF. Written as DNA, the CDR3 is TGTGCCAGTAGTATCCTTGGCGCATCCTCTATAATAAATCAGCCCCAGCATTTT. Full variable domain (rest looked up from reference TRBV19 and TRBJ1-5): DGGITQSPKYLFRKEGQNVTLSCEQNLNHDAMYWYRQDPGQGLRLIYYSQIVNDFQKGDIAEGYSVSREKKESFPLTVTSAQKNPTAFYLCASSILGASSIINQPQHFGDGTRLSIL.

The chain is built from TRBV5-5 and TRBJ2-7; TRBD2 matches 10 bases. The J segment lost 4 bases and the V segment lost 0 bases, leaving 10 bases of the junction unmatched. CDR3 length: 17 amino acids. Germline V CDR1 and CDR2: SGHKS, YYEKEE (reference sequence). The CDR3 loop reads CASSLVQGSGRRYEQYF. The CDR3 region has the DNA TGTGCCAGCAGCTTGGTCCAGGGTAGCGGGAGGAGGTACGAGCAGTACTTC.

The chain joins TRBV19 to TRBJ2-7; either TRBD1 or TRBD2 may supply D (5 bases each). Looked up from germline, CDR1 is LNHDA and CDR2 is SQIVND (reference sequence). The length of the CDR3 is 14 residues. Trimming cost V 6 bases and J 4 bases, with 16 bases left between them. CDR3 DNA sequence: TGTGCCAGTAGGCCCACCGGGACCGGATACGAGCAGTACTTC. The encoded protein is CASRPTGTGYEQYF. Combining the CDR3 with reference TRBV19 and TRBJ2-7 gives the whole variable domain DGGITQSPKYLFRKEGQNVTLSCEQNLNHDAMYWYRQDPGQGLRLIYYSQIVNDFQKGDIAEGYSVSREKKESFPLTVTSAQKNPTAFYLCASRPTGTGYEQYFGPGTRLTVT.

The chain is built from TRBV6-6 and TRBJ2-2; 11 bases align to TRBD2. Trimming at V came to 6 bases and at J to 3 bases, leaving 3 bases not matched to a gene. This CDR3 region has 15 residues. The V gene's germline CDR1 is MNHNY and CDR2 SVGAGI (reference sequence). CDR3 nucleotides: TGTGCCAGCAGCCAACTAGCGGGAGACACCGGGGAGCTGTTTTTT. Its translation: CASSQLAGDTGELFF.

This chain uses TRBV11-3 with TRBJ2-1; D gene uncertain. Trimming removed 5 bases from V and 7 bases from J, with 9 bases in between. CDR3 length: 12 amino acids. Looked up from germline, CDR1 is SGHNT and CDR2 is YENEEA. CDR3 DNA sequence: TGTGCCAGCAGCCCGAACGGTAATGAGCAGTTCTTC. It translates to CASSPNGNEQFF.

The V call is TRBV7-8, the J call TRBJ2-7; D is ambiguous. V lost 3 bases to trimming and J lost 1 base, with 7 bases between them. Germline V gene sequence: CDR1 SGHVS, CDR2 FQNEAQ. This CDR3 region has 13 residues. The CDR3 is CASSLEFSYEQYF. CDR3 DNA sequence: TGTGCCAGCAGCTTGGAGTTTTCCTACGAGCAGTACTTC.

The chain links TRBV30 to TRBJ2-7; D unresolved. Germline V lookup: CDR1 GTSNPN, CDR2 SVGIG (reference sequence). With 3 bases removed from V and 5 bases from J, the gap between germline ends came to 14 bases. This CDR3 spans 13 amino acids. The CDR3, as DNA: TGTGCCTGGAGCCAAGGCCCAAAAAACGAGCAGTACTTC. It translates to CAWSQGPKNEQYF.

The chain uses TRBV5-4 and TRBJ2-7; perhaps TRBD1 as D (6 bases). In germline, CDR1 is SGHNT, CDR2 YYREEE (reference sequence). The CDR3 totals 15 residues. V shed 0 bases and J shed 3 bases, with 13 bases lying between them. The CDR3 loop is CASSLGQGNFYEQYF. For the CDR3, the DNA is TGTGCCAGCAGCTTGGGCCAGGGGAATTTCTACGAGCAGTACTTC.

V gene TRBV7-8 combines with J gene TRBJ2-1, with unresolved D. Germline-derived CDR1 and CDR2 are SGHVS and FQNEAQ. Trimming took 5 bases from V and 4 from J, leaving 21 bases between them. The CDR3 is 17 amino acids. CDR3 bases: TGTGCCAGCAGCCGAGAACCGGGTCCCCCGGCGTACAATGAGCAGTTCTTC. It specifies CASSREPGPPAYNEQFF.

CDR3: CASSIGTPGELFF. The CDR3 coding sequence is TGTGCCAGTAGTATCGGGACACCCGGGGAGCTGTTTTTT. The chain links TRBV19 to TRBJ2-2; D is possibly TRBD1 (6 bases). CDR3 length equals 13 residues. Trimming removed 3 bases at V and 6 bases at J, with 8 bases between. Looked up from germline, CDR1 is LNHDA and CDR2 is SQIVND (reference sequence).

The chain links TRBV19 to TRBJ2-1, with TRBD2 matching over 13 bases. CDR3 length: 18 residues. Losses at the gene ends were 5 bases for V and 2 bases for J; bases not matched to a gene: 9. CDR1 is LNHDA, CDR2 SQIVND, per germline (reference sequence). The DNA of the CDR3 is TGTGCCAGTAGTCATATTGGACTAGCGGGAGTCCCCTACAATGAGCAGTTCTTC. Its protein is CASSHIGLAGVPYNEQFF.

The chain uses TRBV7-6 and TRBJ2-1; D gene uncertain. The germline V gene has CDR1 SGHVS and CDR2 FNYEAQ. This CDR3 comprises 11 residues. Trimming removed 5 bases from V and 6 bases from J, with 5 bases in between. CDR3 sequence reads: CASSPGNEQFF. CDR3 DNA sequence: TGTGCCAGCAGCCCCGGCAATGAGCAGTTCTTC. The full variable domain, its missing parts supplied by reference TRBV7-6 and TRBJ2-1, is GAGVSQSPRYKVTKRGQDVALRCDPISGHVSLYWYRQALGQGPEFLTYFNYEAQQDKSGLPNDRFSAERPEGSISTLTIQRTEQRDSAMYRCASSPGNEQFFGPGTRLTVL.

The chain combines TRBV29-1 with TRBJ2-7; weak D call: TRBD1 (6 bases). CDR3 length equals 13 residues. The V and J ends lost 6 bases and 3 bases respectively, with 15 bases between them. The germline CDR1 and CDR2 sequences are SQVTM and ANQGSEA. The CDR3 nucleotides are TGCAGCGTCTACGTTACAGGGTTCTACGAGCAGTACTTC. Amino acid sequence: CSVYVTGFYEQYF.

The CDR3 spells CASALYSNQPQHF. In DNA form, the CDR3 reads TGTGCTAGTGCCCTCTATAGCAATCAGCCCCAGCATTTT. The chain has TRBV12-5 and TRBJ1-5; D unresolved. Trimming removed 7 bases at V and 0 bases at J, with 7 bases between. The V gene's germline CDR1 is LGHNT and CDR2 FRNRAP. The CDR3 length is 13 residues.

This sequence joins TRBV27 and TRBJ2-2; 10 nucleotides match TRBD1. V lost 2 bases to trimming and J lost 4 bases; unmatched junction nucleotides: 1. Germline V gene data show CDR1 as MNHEY and CDR2 as SMNVEV (reference sequence). There are 15 residues in the CDR3. For the CDR3, the DNA is TGTGCCAGCAGTTTAGGGGACAGGGGCACCGGGGAGCTGTTTTTT. It yields the protein CASSLGDRGTGELFF.

The V and J genes are TRBV28 and TRBJ1-2; 11 nucleotides line up with TRBD1. This CDR3 has 19 amino acids. The V and J ends lost 4 bases and 4 bases, in that order; junction bases with no gene match: 17. Germline V CDR1 and CDR2: MDHEN, SYDVKM. CDR3 nucleotides: TGTGCCAGCAGTTCAGAATCGGGGACAGGGGGTTGGTTGGTCTATGGCTACACCTTC. Amino acids: CASSSESGTGGWLVYGYTF.

The chain combines TRBV5-4 with TRBJ2-5, with TRBD2 identical over 9 bases. The J call is in doubt because the DNA end fits TRBJ2-7 better. The CDR3 loop spans 16 amino acids. Germline V gene lookup returns CDR1 SGHNT and CDR2 YYREEE (reference sequence). The chain's CDR3 is CASSFWAGGVSYEQYF. The CDR3 DNA reads TGTGCCAGCAGCTTCTGGGCGGGAGGGGTCTCCTACGAGCAGTACTTC.

This CDR3 reads CATSSSWGVGATGETQYF. The CDR3 nucleotides read TGTGCCACCAGCAGCTCGTGGGGGGTTGGGGCCACAGGGGAGACCCAGTACTTC. The chain has TRBV15 and TRBJ2-5; perhaps D is TRBD1 or TRBD2 (6 bases each). Germline V gene data show CDR1 as LNHNV and CDR2 as YYDKDF (reference sequence). This CDR3 has 18 amino acids. The V gene lost 3 bases and the J gene lost 5 bases, with 25 bases spanning the gap.

This chain connects TRBV28 to TRBJ1-3, with unresolved D. Germline CDR1 MDHEN, CDR2 SYDVKM. Between the trimmed V and J ends, which lost 5 bases and 2 bases, there was a span of 16 bases. The CDR3 totals 16 residues. The CDR3 nucleotides read TGTGCCAGCAGTATGGACGGGCTCCGGGCTGGAAACACCATATATTTT. Amino acid sequence: CASSMDGLRAGNTIYF. Filled out from reference TRBV28 and TRBJ1-3, the complete variable domain reads DVKVTQSSRYLVKRTGEKVFLECVQDMDHENMFWYRQDPGLGLRLIYFSYDVKMKEKGDIPEGYSVSREKKERFSLILESASTNQTSMYLCASSMDGLRAGNTIYFGEGSWLTVV.

The chain has TRBV2 and TRBJ2-7; 8 bases are shared with TRBD1. Per the germline V gene, CDR1 is SNHLY and CDR2 is FYNNEI. With V trimmed by 1 base and J by 1 base, 9 bases remained unmatched. The length of the CDR3 is 17 residues. The CDR3 reads CASSEVPGQDNSYEQYF. For the CDR3, the DNA is TGTGCCAGCAGTGAAGTGCCGGGACAGGACAATTCCTACGAGCAGTACTTC.

About this clone itself: Relative to the germline gene, one junction end is altered; a read error may explain this. The chain combines TRBV5-6 with TRBJ2-3; 10 positions match TRBD1. The V gene's germline CDR1 is SGHDT and CDR2 YYEEEE. The CDR3 has 13 amino acids. CDR3: CASSLDRGDTQYF. The DNA for the CDR3 is TGTGCCAGCAGTTTGGACAGGGGGGATACGCAGTATTTT.

The chain combines TRBV6-5 with TRBJ2-7; no definite D call. This CDR3 comprises 13 residues. Deletions cut 6 bases from V and 4 bases from J, with 13 bases between. Germline CDR1 MNHEY, CDR2 SVGAGI. CDR3 loop: CASSPGPLYEQYF. CDR3 in DNA: TGTGCCAGCAGCCCCGGACCGTTGTACGAGCAGTACTTC.

This rearrangement joins TRBV9 to TRBJ2-7; 7 positions agree with TRBD2. Germline values: CDR1 SGDLS, CDR2 YYNGEE. V shed 0 bases and J 5 bases; nucleotides not matched to a gene: 5. The CDR3 has 14 residues. The CDR3 nucleotides read TGTGCCAGCAGCGTAGCTAGGCGGGAGAACGAGCAGTACTTC. It specifies CASSVARRENEQYF.